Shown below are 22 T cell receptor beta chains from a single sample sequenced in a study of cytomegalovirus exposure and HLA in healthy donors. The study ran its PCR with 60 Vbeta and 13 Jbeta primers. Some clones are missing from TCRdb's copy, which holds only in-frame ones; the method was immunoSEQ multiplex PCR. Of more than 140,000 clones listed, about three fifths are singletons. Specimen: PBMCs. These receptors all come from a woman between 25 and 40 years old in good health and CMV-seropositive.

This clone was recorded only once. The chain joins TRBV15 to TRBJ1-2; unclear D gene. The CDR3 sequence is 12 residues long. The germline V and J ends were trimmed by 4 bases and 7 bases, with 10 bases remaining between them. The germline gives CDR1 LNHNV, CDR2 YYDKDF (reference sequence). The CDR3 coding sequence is TGTGCCACCAGCACCCTGAGGGCTGGCTACACCTTC. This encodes CATSTLRAGYTF.

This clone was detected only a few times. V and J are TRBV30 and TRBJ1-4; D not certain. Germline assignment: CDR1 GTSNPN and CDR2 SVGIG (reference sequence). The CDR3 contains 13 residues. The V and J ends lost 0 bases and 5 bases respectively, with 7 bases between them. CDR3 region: CAWSVQLNEKLFF. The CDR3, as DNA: TGTGCCTGGAGTGTACAGTTAAATGAAAAACTGTTTTTT.

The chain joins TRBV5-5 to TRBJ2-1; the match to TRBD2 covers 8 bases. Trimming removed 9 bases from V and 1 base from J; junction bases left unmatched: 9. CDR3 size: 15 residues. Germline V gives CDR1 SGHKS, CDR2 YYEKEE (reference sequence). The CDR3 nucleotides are TGTGCCACCCGGCGGGGGGAAGGTTCCTACAATGAGCAGTTCTTC. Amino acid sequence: CATRRGEGSYNEQFF.

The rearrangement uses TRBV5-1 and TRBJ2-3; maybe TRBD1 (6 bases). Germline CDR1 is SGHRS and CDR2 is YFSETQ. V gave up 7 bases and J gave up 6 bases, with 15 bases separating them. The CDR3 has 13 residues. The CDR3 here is CASADDGGDTQYF. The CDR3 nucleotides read TGCGCCAGCGCGGACGATGGGGGCGATACGCAGTATTTT.

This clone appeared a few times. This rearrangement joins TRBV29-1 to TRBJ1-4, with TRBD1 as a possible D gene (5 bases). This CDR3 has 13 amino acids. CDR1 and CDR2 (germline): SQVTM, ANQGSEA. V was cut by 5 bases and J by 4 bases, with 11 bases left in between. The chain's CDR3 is CSVLDSNNEKLFF. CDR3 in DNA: TGCAGCGTTTTAGACAGTAATAATGAAAAACTGTTTTTT.

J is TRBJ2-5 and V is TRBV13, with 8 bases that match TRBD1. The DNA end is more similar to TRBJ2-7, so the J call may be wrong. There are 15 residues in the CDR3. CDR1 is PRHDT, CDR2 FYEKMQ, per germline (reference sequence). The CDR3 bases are TGTGCCAGCAGCTTAGTCGGGACAGGTTCCTACGAGCAGTACTTC. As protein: CASSLVGTGSYEQYF.

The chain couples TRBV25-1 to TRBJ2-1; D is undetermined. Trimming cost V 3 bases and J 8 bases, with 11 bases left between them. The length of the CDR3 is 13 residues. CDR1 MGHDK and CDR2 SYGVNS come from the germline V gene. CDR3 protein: CASSDPLRDEQFF. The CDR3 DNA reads TGTGCCAGCAGTGACCCCCTGCGCGATGAGCAGTTCTTC.

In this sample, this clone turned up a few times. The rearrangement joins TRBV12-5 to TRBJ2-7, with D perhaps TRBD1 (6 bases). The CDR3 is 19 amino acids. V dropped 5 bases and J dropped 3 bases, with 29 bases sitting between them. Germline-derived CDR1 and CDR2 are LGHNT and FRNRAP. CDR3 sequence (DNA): TGTGCTAGTGGTAGAGGAGGACAGAATGATAGGAAATCGCGCTACGAGCAGTACTTC. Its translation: CASGRGGQNDRKSRYEQYF. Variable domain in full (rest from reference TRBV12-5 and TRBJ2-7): DARVTQTPRHKVTEMGQEVTMRCQPILGHNTVFWYRQTMMQGLELLAYFRNRAPLDDSGMPKDRFSAEMPDATLATLKIQPSEPRDSAVYFCASGRGGQNDRKSRYEQYFGPGTRLTVT.

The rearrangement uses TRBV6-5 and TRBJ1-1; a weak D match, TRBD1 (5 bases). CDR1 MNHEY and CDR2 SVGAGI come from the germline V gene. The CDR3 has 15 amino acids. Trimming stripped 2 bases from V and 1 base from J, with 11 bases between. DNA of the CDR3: TGTGCCAGCAGTTACCAGGGCCGGAAGAACACTGAAGCTTTCTTT. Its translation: CASSYQGRKNTEAFF.

Written as DNA, the CDR3 is TGTGCCAGCAGCTTCATCGGGGGGGCGGTCGATGAGCAGTTCTTC. Its protein is CASSFIGGAVDEQFF. This rearrangement joins TRBV7-3 to TRBJ2-1; 8 nucleotides agree with TRBD2. CDR1 is SGHTA and CDR2 is FQGTGA in the germline V gene. This CDR3 comprises 15 residues. Trimming cost V 3 bases and J 8 bases; bases outside gene matches: 9.

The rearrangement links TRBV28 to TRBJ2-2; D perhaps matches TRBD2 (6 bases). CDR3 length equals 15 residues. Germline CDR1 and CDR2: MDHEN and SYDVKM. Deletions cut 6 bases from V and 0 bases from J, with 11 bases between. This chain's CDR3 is CASRRGTANTGELFF. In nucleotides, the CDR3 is TGTGCCAGCAGGCGGGGCACGGCGAACACCGGGGAGCTGTTTTTT.

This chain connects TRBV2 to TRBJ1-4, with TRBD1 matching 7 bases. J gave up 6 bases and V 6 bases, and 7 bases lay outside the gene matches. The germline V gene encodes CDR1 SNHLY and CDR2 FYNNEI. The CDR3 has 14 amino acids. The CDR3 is CASREDRLYEKLFF. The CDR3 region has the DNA TGTGCCAGCAGGGAGGACAGGTTGTATGAAAAACTGTTTTTT. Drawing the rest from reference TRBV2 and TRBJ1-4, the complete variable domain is EPEVTQTPSHQVTQMGQEVILRCVPISNHLYFYWYRQILGQKVEFLVSFYNNEISEKSEIFDDQFSVERPDGSNFTLKIRSTKLEDSAMYFCASREDRLYEKLFFGSGTQLSVL.

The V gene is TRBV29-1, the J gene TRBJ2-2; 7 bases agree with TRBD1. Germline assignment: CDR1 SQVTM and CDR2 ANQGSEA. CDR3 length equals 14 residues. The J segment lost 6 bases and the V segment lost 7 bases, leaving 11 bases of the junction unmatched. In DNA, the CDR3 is TGCAGCGGCCGGACAGGAATGGGATCCGGGGAGCTGTTTTTT. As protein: CSGRTGMGSGELFF.

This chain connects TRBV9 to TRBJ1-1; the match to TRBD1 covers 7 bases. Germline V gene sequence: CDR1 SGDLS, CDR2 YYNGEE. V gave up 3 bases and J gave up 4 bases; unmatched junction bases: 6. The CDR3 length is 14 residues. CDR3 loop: CASSARQGGTEAFF. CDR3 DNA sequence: TGTGCCAGCAGCGCCCGACAGGGCGGCACTGAAGCTTTCTTT.

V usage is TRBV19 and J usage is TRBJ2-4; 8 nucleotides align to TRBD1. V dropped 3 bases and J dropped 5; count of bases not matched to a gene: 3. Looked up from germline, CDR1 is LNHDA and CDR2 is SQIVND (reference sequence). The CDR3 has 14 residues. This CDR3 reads CASSIPGGQNIQYF. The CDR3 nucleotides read TGTGCCAGTAGTATCCCAGGGGGCCAAAACATTCAGTACTTC. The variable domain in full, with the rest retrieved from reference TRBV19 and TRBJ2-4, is DGGITQSPKYLFRKEGQNVTLSCEQNLNHDAMYWYRQDPGQGLRLIYYSQIVNDFQKGDIAEGYSVSREKKESFPLTVTSAQKNPTAFYLCASSIPGGQNIQYFGAGTRLSVL.

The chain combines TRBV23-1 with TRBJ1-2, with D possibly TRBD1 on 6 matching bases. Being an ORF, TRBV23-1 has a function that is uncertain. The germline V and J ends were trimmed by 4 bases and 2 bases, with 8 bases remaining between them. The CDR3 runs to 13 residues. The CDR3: CASSRQANYGYTF. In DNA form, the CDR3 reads TGCGCCAGCAGTCGACAGGCAAACTATGGCTACACCTTC.

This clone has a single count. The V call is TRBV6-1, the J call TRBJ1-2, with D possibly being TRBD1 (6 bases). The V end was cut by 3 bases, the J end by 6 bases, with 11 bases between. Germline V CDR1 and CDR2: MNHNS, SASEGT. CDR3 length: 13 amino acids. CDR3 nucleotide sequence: TGTGCCAGCAGTGAGCGGGGGGGCGATGGCTACACCTTC. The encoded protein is CASSERGGDGYTF.

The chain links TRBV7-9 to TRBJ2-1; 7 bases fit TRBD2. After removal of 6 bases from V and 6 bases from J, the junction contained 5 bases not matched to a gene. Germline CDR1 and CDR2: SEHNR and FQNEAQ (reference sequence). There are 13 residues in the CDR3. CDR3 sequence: CASRLARANEQFF. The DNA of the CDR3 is TGTGCCAGCAGACTAGCGCGGGCCAATGAGCAGTTCTTC.

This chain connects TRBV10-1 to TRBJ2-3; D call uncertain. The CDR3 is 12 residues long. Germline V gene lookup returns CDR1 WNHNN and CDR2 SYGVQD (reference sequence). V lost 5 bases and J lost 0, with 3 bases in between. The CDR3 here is CASSPSTDTQYF. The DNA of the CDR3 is TGCGCCAGCAGTCCTAGCACAGATACGCAGTATTTT.

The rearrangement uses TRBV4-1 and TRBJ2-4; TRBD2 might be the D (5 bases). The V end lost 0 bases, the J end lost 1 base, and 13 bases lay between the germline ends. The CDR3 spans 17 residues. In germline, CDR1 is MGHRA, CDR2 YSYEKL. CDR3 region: CASSQDGVGGAKNIQYF. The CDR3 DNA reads TGCGCCAGCAGCCAAGATGGCGTCGGAGGCGCCAAAAACATTCAGTACTTC.

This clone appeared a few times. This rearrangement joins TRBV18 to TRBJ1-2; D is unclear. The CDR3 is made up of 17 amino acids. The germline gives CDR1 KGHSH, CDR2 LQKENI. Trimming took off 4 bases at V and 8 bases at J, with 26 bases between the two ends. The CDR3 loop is CASSLSRIAEEVEGYTF. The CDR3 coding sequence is TGTGCCAGCTCACTAAGCCGGATTGCCGAGGAGGTTGAAGGCTACACCTTC.

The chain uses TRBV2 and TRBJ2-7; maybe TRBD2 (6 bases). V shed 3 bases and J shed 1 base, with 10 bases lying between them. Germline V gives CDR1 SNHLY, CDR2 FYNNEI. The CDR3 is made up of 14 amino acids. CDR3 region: CASSDGGGSYEQYF. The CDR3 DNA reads TGTGCCAGCAGTGATGGGGGAGGATCCTACGAGCAGTACTTC.